This is a list of T cell receptor beta chains from one sample in a study of cytomegalovirus exposure and HLA in healthy donors. This table comes from immunoSEQ multiplex PCR, and its TCRdb copy is limited to in-frame clones, with some not included. The sample has about 120,000 clones, about 80% seen once. Sequencing was carried out using PBMCs. The receptor set was obtained from a female donor in good health and CMV-seropositive. Both conserved end residues are trimmed from each CDR3. Each record gives: V gene, clone size, J gene, CDR3 protein. Where a row states a size, it is once, few, many or the class of an expanded clone; other rows omit it.

>TRBV6-1|once|TRBJ2-1
ASSELTGGPNEQF
>TRBV11-2|NA|TRBJ2-3
ASSVAGGSWDTQY
>TRBV15|NA|TRBJ2-5
ATSRDPAGGMQETQY
>TRBV11-2|NA|TRBJ1-5
ASSLDRGNQPQH
>TRBV14|NA|TRBJ1-2
ASSPDRGQEGYGYT
>TRBV5-4|NA|TRBJ2-5
ASSLKRREETQY
>TRBV4-2|NA|TRBJ1-2
ASSQSGTGAGYT
>TRBV11-2|NA|TRBJ1-2
ASSSLNYGYT
>TRBV9|NA|TRBJ2-2
ASSVSGYTGELF
>TRBV10-3|NA|TRBJ1-2
AISESPGSYGYT
>TRBV7-9|NA|TRBJ2-1
ASSLVRQRLYNEQF
>TRBV4-3|once|TRBJ2-1
ASSQDRTGRMDEQF
>TRBV5-4|NA|TRBJ2-1
ASSFYQGGYNEQF
>TRBV19|NA|TRBJ1-1
ASSIDRENTEAF
>TRBV7-3|NA|TRBJ1-4
ASSQGGGDEKLF
>TRBV4-2|once|TRBJ2-1
ASSQAGGPYNEQF
>TRBV19|NA|TRBJ2-3
ASSASGGSDTQY
>TRBV7-9|NA|TRBJ2-7
ASSATSARAYEQY
>TRBV5-1|NA|NA
ASSFWTGGGEQY
>TRBV15|NA|TRBJ1-2
ATSTGNRNGYT
>TRBV6-5|NA|TRBJ2-7
ASSYPVGGFRYEQY
>TRBV4-3|NA|TRBJ1-2
ASSQGGMGQHYGYT
>TRBV19|NA|TRBJ1-1
ASTYRLSTEAF
>TRBV6-1|NA|TRBJ1-3
ASSELQGGNTIY
>TRBV5-8|NA|TRBJ2-4
ASTIVVGAGNIQY
>TRBV18|NA|TRBJ2-7
ASSPGQETYEQY
>TRBV4-3|NA|TRBJ2-5
ASSQDPGGRETQY
>TRBV2|few|TRBJ2-3
ASSGTSGTDTQY
>TRBV2|NA|TRBJ2-1
ASSGDTYNEQF
>TRBV7-3|NA|TRBJ2-1
ASSLDGTYNEQF
>TRBV5-6|NA|TRBJ2-3
ASSGAGGGSDTQY
>TRBV6-5|few|TRBJ2-5
ASSFALAVKKETQY
>TRBV10-3|NA|TRBJ2-3
ATHTGVTTDTQY
>TRBV30|NA|TRBJ1-5
ACQQGHHSNQPQH
>TRBV7-8|NA|TRBJ2-5
ASSFQGAGETQY
>TRBV5-4|NA|TRBJ2-7
ASSFSGGYEQY
>TRBV7-2|few|TRBJ1-3
ASSSTRRAGNTIY
>TRBV5-4|NA|TRBJ2-5
ASSARRDYQRETQY
>TRBV7-9|NA|TRBJ2-7
ASSEPPRDTNPYEQY
>TRBV5-4|few|TRBJ1-6
ASSLDREDSPLH
>TRBV29-1|once|TRBJ2-5
SGRASGGRVETQY
>TRBV27|NA|TRBJ1-2
ASSPRDRAFT
>TRBV7-9|NA|TRBJ2-5
ASSQQGRQTQY